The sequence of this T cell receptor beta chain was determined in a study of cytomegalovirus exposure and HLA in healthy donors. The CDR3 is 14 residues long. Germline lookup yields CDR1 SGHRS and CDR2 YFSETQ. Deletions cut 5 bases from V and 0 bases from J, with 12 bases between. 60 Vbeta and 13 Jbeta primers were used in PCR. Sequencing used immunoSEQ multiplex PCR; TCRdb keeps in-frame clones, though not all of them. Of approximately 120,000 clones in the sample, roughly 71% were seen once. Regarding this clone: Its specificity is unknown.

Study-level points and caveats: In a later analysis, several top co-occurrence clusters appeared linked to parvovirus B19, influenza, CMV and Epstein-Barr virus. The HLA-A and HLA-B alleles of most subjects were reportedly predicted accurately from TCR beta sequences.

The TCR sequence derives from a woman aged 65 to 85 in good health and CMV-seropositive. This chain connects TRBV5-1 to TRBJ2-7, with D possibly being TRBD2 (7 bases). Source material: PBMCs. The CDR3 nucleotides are TGCGCCAGCAGTGGGGGGGGCCTCTCCTACGAGCAGTACTTC. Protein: CASSGGGLSYEQYF. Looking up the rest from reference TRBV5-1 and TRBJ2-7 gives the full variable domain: KAGVTQTPRYLIKTRGQQVTLSCSPISGHRSVSWYQQTPGQGLQFLFEYFSETQRNKGNFPGRFSGRQFSNSRSEMNVSTLELGDSALYLCASSGGGLSYEQYFGPGTRLTVT.